The 14 T cell receptor beta chains presented below share a single source sample, sequenced in a study of shared clonotypes between healthy human individuals (dated by TCRdb to the early 2020s). Receptor amplification or capture employed the immunoSEQ multiplex PCR assay. The immuneACCESS repertoire file appears here via TCRdb, limited to in-frame rearrangements. These files lack a portion of the clones; in checked studies, under half of the deficit traces to unresolved V genes, and the cause of the others is not known. Recorded for this sample are some 790,000 clones; around 77% of them occurred a single time. More than 1.5% of the sample is held by the ten biggest clonotypes. The sequenced sample was memory CD4+ T cells sorted from blood. The sample's cell subset or site label is to be understood as: CD45RA-negative fraction. All receptors come from a woman in her twenties or thirties in good health.

The chain has TRBV19 and TRBJ1-1, with unresolved D. V lost 3 bases and J lost 3, with 11 bases in between. The CDR3 has 14 amino acids. CDR1 is LNHDA and CDR2 is SQIVND in the germline V gene (reference sequence). The CDR3 loop is CASSIGRRDTEAFF. CDR3 bases: TGTGCCAGTAGTATTGGCAGGCGGGACACTGAAGCTTTCTTT. The variable domain in full, with the rest retrieved from reference TRBV19 and TRBJ1-1, is DGGITQSPKYLFRKEGQNVTLSCEQNLNHDAMYWYRQDPGQGLRLIYYSQIVNDFQKGDIAEGYSVSREKKESFPLTVTSAQKNPTAFYLCASSIGRRDTEAFFGQGTRLTVV.

The chain uses TRBV5-4 and TRBJ2-5; D gene uncertain. The V end lost 2 bases, the J end lost 1 base, and 9 bases lay between the germline ends. The CDR3 has 14 residues. CDR1 and CDR2 from the germline V gene are SGHNT and YYREEE (reference sequence). CDR3 bases: TGTGCCAGCAGCTTAGGCAGGTTCCAAGAGACCCAGTACTTC. The encoded protein is CASSLGRFQETQYF.

This chain uses TRBV7-2 with TRBJ1-3; 7 bases fit TRBD1. Germline V lookup: CDR1 SGHTA, CDR2 FQGNSA. This CDR3 comprises 15 residues. The V segment lost 6 bases and the J segment 0 bases; nucleotides outside the gene matches: 5. As DNA, the CDR3 is TGTGCCAGCAGGGGACAGACCTCCTCTGGAAACACCATATATTTT. Residues: CASRGQTSSGNTIYF.

V and J are TRBV27 and TRBJ2-6; TRBD1 is a possible D gene (6 bases). From germline, CDR1 is MNHEY and CDR2 SMNVEV (reference sequence). Trimming took 6 bases from V and 6 from J, leaving 27 bases between them. The CDR3 loop spans 19 amino acids. Written as DNA, the CDR3 is TGTGCCAGCAGCACCCCTACAGGGTTTTCCCGTAGGGTGGCCAACGTCCTGACTTTC. Amino acid sequence: CASSTPTGFSRRVANVLTF. Looking up the rest from reference TRBV27 and TRBJ2-6 gives the full variable domain: EAQVTQNPRYLITVTGKKLTVTCSQNMNHEYMSWYRQDPGLGLRQIYYSMNVEVTDKGDVPEGYKVSRKEKRNFPLILESPSPNQTSLYFCASSTPTGFSRRVANVLTFGAGSRLTVL.

This chain joins TRBV5-4 and TRBJ2-1, with 11 bases that match TRBD2. Germline CDR1 and CDR2: SGHNT and YYREEE (reference sequence). The CDR3 length is 17 residues. The V segment lost 4 bases and the J segment 7 bases; nucleotides outside the gene matches: 13. The CDR3 sequence: CASSPSLSGRAGNEQFF. The DNA of the CDR3 is TGTGCCAGCAGCCCCTCTCTTAGCGGGAGGGCCGGGAATGAGCAGTTCTTC.

This clone has a handful of counts. The V and J genes are TRBV7-9 and TRBJ1-1, with D perhaps TRBD1 (5 bases). Trimming took off 6 bases at V and 1 base at J, with 9 bases between the two ends. CDR3 length: 13 residues. CDR1 and CDR2 (germline): SEHNR, FQNEAQ (reference sequence). In nucleotides, the CDR3 is TGTGCCAGCAGTTGGGACGGGAACACTGAAGCTTTCTTT. It specifies CASSWDGNTEAFF.

This clone was observed a few times. The chain links TRBV5-1 to TRBJ2-7, with D perhaps TRBD1 (6 bases). Trimming pared 3 bases from V and 6 bases from J, leaving 16 bases between. In germline, CDR1 is SGHRS, CDR2 YFSETQ. This CDR3 spans 14 amino acids. CDR3: CASSSQGSLGEQYF. The CDR3 DNA follows: TGCGCCAGCAGCTCACAGGGTTCCCTCGGCGAGCAGTACTTC.

The V gene is TRBV19, the J gene TRBJ1-2, with D unclear. The CDR3 is 14 residues long. The germline V gene has CDR1 LNHDA and CDR2 SQIVND (reference sequence). V shed 3 bases and J shed 2 bases, with 10 bases lying between them. The CDR3 region is CASSIPPENYGYTF. The CDR3, as DNA: TGTGCCAGTAGTATTCCCCCGGAGAACTATGGCTACACCTTC.

V is TRBV28 and J is TRBJ2-3, with a possible D match to TRBD2 (6 bases). Germline loops: CDR1 MDHEN, CDR2 SYDVKM. CDR3 size: 16 residues. V lost 7 bases and J 3 bases, leaving 20 bases between the germline ends. The CDR3 region is CASNSLAGPQTDTQYF. For the CDR3, the DNA is TGTGCCAGCAACTCCTTGGCGGGGCCTCAGACAGATACGCAGTATTTT.

V gene TRBV11-2 combines with J gene TRBJ2-3; the D gene is possibly TRBD2 (6 bases). Trimming removed 1 base at V and 4 bases at J, with 12 bases between. The CDR3 loop spans 15 amino acids. CDR1 and CDR2 from the germline V gene are SGHAT and FQNNGV. The CDR3 is CASSLAPGGADTQYF. The CDR3 DNA sequence: TGTGCCAGCAGCTTAGCGCCTGGAGGGGCAGATACGCAGTATTTT.

The genes are TRBV5-1 and TRBJ2-3, with a tentative D call TRBD1 (6 bases). CDR3 length: 13 amino acids. V lost 4 bases and J lost 6, with 12 bases in between. Germline lookup yields CDR1 SGHRS and CDR2 YFSETQ. This CDR3 is CASSELQGDTQYF. As DNA, the CDR3 is TGCGCCAGCAGCGAGTTACAGGGCGATACGCAGTATTTT. Variable domain in full (rest from reference TRBV5-1 and TRBJ2-3): KAGVTQTPRYLIKTRGQQVTLSCSPISGHRSVSWYQQTPGQGLQFLFEYFSETQRNKGNFPGRFSGRQFSNSRSEMNVSTLELGDSALYLCASSELQGDTQYFGPGTRLTVL.

The rearrangement joins TRBV28 to TRBJ1-1; weak D call: TRBD1 (6 bases). From germline, CDR1 is MDHEN and CDR2 SYDVKM. The V end lost 5 bases, the J end lost 1 base, and 11 bases lay between the germline ends. The CDR3 has 14 residues. The CDR3 spells CASSRQATNTEAFF. CDR3 coding DNA: TGTGCCAGCAGTAGACAGGCGACGAACACTGAAGCTTTCTTT.

V and J are TRBV10-1 and TRBJ2-3, with 13 positions matching TRBD2. The CDR3 is 16 residues long. V was pared by 10 bases and J by 5 bases, with 12 bases of the junction left unmatched. Germline V lookup: CDR1 WNHNN, CDR2 SYGVQD (reference sequence). The CDR3 coding sequence is TGCGCCACTAGGACTAGCGGGAGCGCCGATGGAGATACGCAGTATTTT. Its translation is CATRTSGSADGDTQYF.

There are many counts of this clone. The chain recombines TRBV5-8 with TRBJ1-5; possible D gene TRBD1, 5 bases. This CDR3 has 15 residues. Trimming took 1 base from V and 3 from J, leaving 11 bases between them. Germline V lookup: CDR1 SGHTS, CDR2 YDEGEE. Here the CDR3 DNA reads TGTGCCAGCAGCTTGCGGGACCACTCCAATCAGCCCCAGCATTTT. Its translation: CASSLRDHSNQPQHF.